The entry below describes one T cell receptor (beta chain). This sample was taken from a study of T cells after yellow fever vaccination. This CDR3 spans 15 amino acids. V shed 3 bases and J shed 3 bases, with 12 bases lying between them. Germline-derived CDR1 and CDR2 are LGHDT and YNNKEL (reference sequence). TCRdb called the 5' RACE reads again in MiXCR, with one record for every CDR3 protein. The sample has about 300,000 distinct CDR3 sequences; roughly 9% are singletons. The clonotype comes from a man younger than 35 who received the YFV17D yellow fever vaccine. This sequence joins TRBV3-1 and TRBJ1-5; D call uncertain. The input for sequencing was CD4+ T cells sorted from PBMCs, taken 5 days after the yellow fever booster vaccination. In nucleotides, the CDR3 is TGTGCCAGCAGCCAGTCAGATACCTACAATCAGCCCCAGCATTTT. Amino acids: CASSQSDTYNQPQHF.